The 10 T cell receptor beta chains given below trace back to one sample, sequenced in a study of shared clonotypes between healthy human individuals. Using immunoSEQ multiplex PCR, the repertoire was profiled, and TCRdb retains in-frame clones only, with some absent. The sample records around 700,000 clones, about 90% being singletons. Positive CCR7 selection of CD45RO-negative cells yielded the naive CD8 cells, and terminally differentiated effector memory CD45RA+ cells were excluded. Sequencing was performed on naive CD8+ T cells sorted from blood. The source is a man in his thirties or forties in good health.

The chain recombines TRBV27 with TRBJ1-5, with D perhaps matching TRBD1 (6 bases). Germline V gives CDR1 MNHEY, CDR2 SMNVEV (reference sequence). Trimming removed 4 bases from V and 7 bases from J, with 23 bases in between. The CDR3 is 17 residues long. The CDR3 here is CASSSQGGKWGDQPQHF. For the CDR3, the DNA is TGTGCCAGCAGTTCGCAAGGGGGGAAGTGGGGAGACCAGCCCCAGCATTTT.

This clone was seen just once. The V call is TRBV10-2, the J call TRBJ2-7; 10 bases line up with TRBD2. Germline assignment: CDR1 WSHSY and CDR2 SAAADI. The CDR3 extends over 14 amino acids. V was clipped by 6 bases and J by 5 bases; unmatched bases: 7. This CDR3 is CASSQAGGVHEQYF. The CDR3 region has the DNA TGCGCCAGCAGCCAAGCGGGAGGGGTCCACGAGCAGTACTTC.

The rearrangement joins TRBV29-1 to TRBJ2-1, with TRBD2 identical over 7 bases. The V gene's germline CDR1 is SQVTM and CDR2 ANQGSEA. CDR3 length: 14 residues. Trimming at V came to 7 bases and at J to 7 bases, leaving 13 bases not matched to a gene. The CDR3 bases are TGCAGCGCTCCCAAGATGGGAGGGGTTAATGAGCAGTTCTTC. Encoded protein: CSAPKMGGVNEQFF.

V is TRBV5-4 and J is TRBJ2-1; 12 positions agree with TRBD2. Germline values: CDR1 SGHNT, CDR2 YYREEE (reference sequence). Losses at the gene ends were 0 bases for V and 6 bases for J; bases not matched to a gene: 13. This CDR3 contains 19 residues. Here the CDR3 DNA reads TGTGCCAGCAGCTTGGGAGGACTAGCGGGAAGGCAGGGGACCAATGAGCAGTTCTTC. It is translated as CASSLGGLAGRQGTNEQFF.

The chain couples TRBV7-9 to TRBJ1-5; D unclear. V lost 8 bases and J lost 4, with 9 bases in between. The CDR3 length is 12 residues. In germline, CDR1 is SEHNR, CDR2 FQNEAQ (reference sequence). The CDR3 DNA reads TGTGCCAGCTGCATGAGGAATCAGCCCCAGCATTTT. Its translation is CASCMRNQPQHF.

The V call is TRBV6-6, the J call TRBJ1-1, with unresolved D. Trimming removed 2 bases from V and 5 bases from J, with 12 bases in between. Germline loops: CDR1 MNHNY, CDR2 SVGAGI (reference sequence). This CDR3 is built from 14 residues. The CDR3 nucleotides read TGTGCCAGCAGTTACAGCGGATTGGGTACTGAAGCTTTCTTT. It translates to CASSYSGLGTEAFF.

The J gene is TRBJ2-1, the V gene TRBV27; the match to TRBD2 covers 12 bases. The CDR3 has 15 residues. Germline assignment: CDR1 MNHEY and CDR2 SMNVEV (reference sequence). The trim removed 4 bases at V and 8 bases at J, leaving 6 bases unmatched. CDR3 protein: CASSSASGRVDEQFF. CDR3 in DNA: TGTGCCAGCAGTTCCGCTAGCGGGAGGGTTGATGAGCAGTTCTTC.

The J gene is TRBJ1-1, the V gene TRBV4-3; 8 nucleotides align to TRBD1. This CDR3 region has 17 residues. V lost 4 bases and J lost 1; bases outside the gene matches: 11. Germline V gene data show CDR1 as LGHNA and CDR2 as YSLEER. This chain's CDR3 is CASSRVFLGQANTEAFF. The CDR3 coding sequence is TGCGCCAGCAGCCGGGTCTTTTTGGGACAGGCGAACACTGAAGCTTTCTTT.

This clone was seen at least ten times. Other DNA sequences in this specimen translate into the identical CDR3. The chain carries TRBV15 and TRBJ2-1, with 8 bases fitting TRBD1. In germline, CDR1 is LNHNV, CDR2 YYDKDF (reference sequence). The CDR3 spans 15 residues. V lost 5 bases, J lost 3 bases, and 6 bases stayed unmatched. The CDR3 here is CATSPRTGNYNEQFF. Written as DNA, the CDR3 is TGTGCCACCAGCCCGCGGACAGGGAACTACAATGAGCAGTTCTTC.

The chain recombines TRBV27 with TRBJ2-1, with D possibly matching TRBD2 (6 bases). Germline V lookup: CDR1 MNHEY, CDR2 SMNVEV (reference sequence). The CDR3 runs 15 residues. V was trimmed by 0 bases and J by 4 bases, leaving 10 bases between them. The CDR3 loop is CASSLSASVYNEQFF. In DNA, the CDR3 is TGTGCCAGCAGTTTATCAGCTAGCGTATACAATGAGCAGTTCTTC.